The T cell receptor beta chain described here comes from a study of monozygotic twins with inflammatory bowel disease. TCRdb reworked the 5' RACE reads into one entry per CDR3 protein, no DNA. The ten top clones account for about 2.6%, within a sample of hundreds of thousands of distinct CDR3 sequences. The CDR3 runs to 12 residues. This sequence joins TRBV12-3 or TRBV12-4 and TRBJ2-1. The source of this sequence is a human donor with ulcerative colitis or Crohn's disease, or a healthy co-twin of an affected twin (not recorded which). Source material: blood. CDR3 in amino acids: CASSLGWAEVFF.